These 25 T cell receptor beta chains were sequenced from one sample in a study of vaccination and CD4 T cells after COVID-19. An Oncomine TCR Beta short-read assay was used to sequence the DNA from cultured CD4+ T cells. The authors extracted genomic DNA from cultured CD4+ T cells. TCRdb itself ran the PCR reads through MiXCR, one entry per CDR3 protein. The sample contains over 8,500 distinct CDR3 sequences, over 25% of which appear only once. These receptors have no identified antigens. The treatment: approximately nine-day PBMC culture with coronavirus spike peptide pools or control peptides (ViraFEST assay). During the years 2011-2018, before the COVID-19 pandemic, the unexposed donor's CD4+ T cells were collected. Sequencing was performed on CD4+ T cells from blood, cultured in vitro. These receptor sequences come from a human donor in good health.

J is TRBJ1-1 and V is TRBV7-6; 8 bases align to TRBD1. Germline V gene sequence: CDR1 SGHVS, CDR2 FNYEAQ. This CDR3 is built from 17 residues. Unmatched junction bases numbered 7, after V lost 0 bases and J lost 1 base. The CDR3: CASSLAPGGGRNTEAFF. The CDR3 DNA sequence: TGTGCCAGCAGCTTAGCCCCAGGGGGCGGGAGGAACACTGAAGCTTTCTTT.

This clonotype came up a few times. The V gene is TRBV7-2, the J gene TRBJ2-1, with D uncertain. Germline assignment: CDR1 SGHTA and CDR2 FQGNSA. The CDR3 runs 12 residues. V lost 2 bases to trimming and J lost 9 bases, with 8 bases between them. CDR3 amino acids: CASSLYRGEQFF. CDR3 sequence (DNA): TGTGCCAGCAGCTTATATCGAGGTGAGCAGTTCTTC. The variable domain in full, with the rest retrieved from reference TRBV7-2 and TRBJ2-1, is GAGVSQSPSNKVTEKGKDVELRCDPISGHTALYWYRQSLGQGLEFLIYFQGNSAPDKSGLPSDRFSAERTGGSVSTLTIQRTQQEDSAVYLCASSLYRGEQFFGPGTRLTVL.

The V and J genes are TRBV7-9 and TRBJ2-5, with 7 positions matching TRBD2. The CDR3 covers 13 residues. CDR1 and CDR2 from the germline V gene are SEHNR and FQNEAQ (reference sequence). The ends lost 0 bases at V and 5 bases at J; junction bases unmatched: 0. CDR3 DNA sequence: TGTGCCAGCAGCTTAGCGGGAGGGGAGACCCAGTACTTC. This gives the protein CASSLAGGETQYF.

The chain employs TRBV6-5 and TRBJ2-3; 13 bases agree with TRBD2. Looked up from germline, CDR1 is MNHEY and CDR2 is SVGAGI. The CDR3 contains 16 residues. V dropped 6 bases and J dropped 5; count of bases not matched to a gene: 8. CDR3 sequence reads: CASSYTGLAGQDTQYF. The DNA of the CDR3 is TGTGCCAGCAGCTACACGGGACTAGCGGGACAAGATACGCAGTATTTT.

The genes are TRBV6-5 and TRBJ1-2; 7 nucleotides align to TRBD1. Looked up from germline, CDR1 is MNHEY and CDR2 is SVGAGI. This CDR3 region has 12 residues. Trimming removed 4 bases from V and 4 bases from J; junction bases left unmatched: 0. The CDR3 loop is CASSWTGYGYTF. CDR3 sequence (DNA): TGTGCCAGCAGTTGGACAGGCTATGGCTACACCTTC.

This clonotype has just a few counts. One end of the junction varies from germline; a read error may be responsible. For the CDR3, the DNA is TGTGCTAGCAGCTTATCGGATAGCGGGAAGTACGAGCAGTACTTC. This sequence encodes CASSLSDSGKYEQYF. The chain carries TRBV7-7 and TRBJ2-7; TRBD2 agrees at 8 bases. Looked up from germline, CDR1 is SSHAT and CDR2 is FNYEAQ (reference sequence). The CDR3 totals 15 residues.

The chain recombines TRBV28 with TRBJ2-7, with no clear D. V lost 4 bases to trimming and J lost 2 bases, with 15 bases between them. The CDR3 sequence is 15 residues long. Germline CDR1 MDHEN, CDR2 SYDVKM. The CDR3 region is CASSSPSYEAYEQYF. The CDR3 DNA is TGTGCCAGCAGTTCCCCGTCTTATGAGGCCTACGAGCAGTACTTC.

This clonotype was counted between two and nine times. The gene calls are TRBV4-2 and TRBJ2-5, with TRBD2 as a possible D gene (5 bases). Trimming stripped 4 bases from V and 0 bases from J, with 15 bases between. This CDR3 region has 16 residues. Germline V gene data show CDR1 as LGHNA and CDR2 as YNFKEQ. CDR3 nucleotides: TGTGCCAGCAGCCGCCGGATCGAGCGGTACCAAGAGACCCAGTACTTC. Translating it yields CASSRRIERYQETQYF.

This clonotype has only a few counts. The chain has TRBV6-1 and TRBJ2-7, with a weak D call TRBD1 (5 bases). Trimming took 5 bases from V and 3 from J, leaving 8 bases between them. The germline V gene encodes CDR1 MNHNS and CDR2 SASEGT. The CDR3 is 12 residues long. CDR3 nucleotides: TGTGCCAGCAGTCGCCAGGGCTACGAGCAGTACTTC. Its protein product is CASSRQGYEQYF.

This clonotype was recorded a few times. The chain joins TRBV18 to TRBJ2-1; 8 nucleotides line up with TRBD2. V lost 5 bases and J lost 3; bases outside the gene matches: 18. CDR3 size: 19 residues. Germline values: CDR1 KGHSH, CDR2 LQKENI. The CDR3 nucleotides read TGTGCCAGCTCAGTCCTGCCCGCGGGAGGCCTCTCGATCTACAATGAGCAGTTCTTC. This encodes CASSVLPAGGLSIYNEQFF. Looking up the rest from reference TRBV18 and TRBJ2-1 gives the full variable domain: NAGVMQNPRHLVRRRGQEARLRCSPMKGHSHVYWYRQLPEEGLKFMVYLQKENIIDESGMPKERFSAEFPKEGPSILRIQQVVRGDSAAYFCASSVLPAGGLSIYNEQFFGPGTRLTVL.

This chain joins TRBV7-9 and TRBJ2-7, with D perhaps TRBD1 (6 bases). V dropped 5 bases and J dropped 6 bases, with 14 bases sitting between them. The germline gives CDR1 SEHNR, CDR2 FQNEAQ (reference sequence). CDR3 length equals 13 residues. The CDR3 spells CASSQPTGREQYF. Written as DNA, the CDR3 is TGTGCCAGCAGCCAACCAACAGGGCGCGAGCAGTACTTC.

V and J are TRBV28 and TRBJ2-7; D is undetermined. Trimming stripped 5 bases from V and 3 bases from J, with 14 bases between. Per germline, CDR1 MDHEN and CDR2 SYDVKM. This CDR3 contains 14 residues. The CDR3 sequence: CASSGSEIIYEQYF. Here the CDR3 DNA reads TGTGCCAGCAGTGGATCAGAGATCATCTACGAGCAGTACTTC.

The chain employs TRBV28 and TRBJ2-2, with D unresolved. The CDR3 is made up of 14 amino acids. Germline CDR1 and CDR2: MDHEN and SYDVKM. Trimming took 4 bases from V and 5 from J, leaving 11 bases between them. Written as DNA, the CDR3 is TGTGCCAGCAGTTCTGTGATGAGGACCGGGGAGCTGTTTTTT. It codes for CASSSVMRTGELFF. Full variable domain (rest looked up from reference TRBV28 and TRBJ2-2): DVKVTQSSRYLVKRTGEKVFLECVQDMDHENMFWYRQDPGLGLRLIYFSYDVKMKEKGDIPEGYSVSREKKERFSLILESASTNQTSMYLCASSSVMRTGELFFGEGSRLTVL.

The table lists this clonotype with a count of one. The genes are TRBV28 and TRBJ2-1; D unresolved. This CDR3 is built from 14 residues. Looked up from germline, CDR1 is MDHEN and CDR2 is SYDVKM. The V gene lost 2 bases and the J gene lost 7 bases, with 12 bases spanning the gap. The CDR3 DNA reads TGTGCCAGCAGTTTAGGCGGAGTACCAAATGAGCAGTTCTTC. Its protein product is CASSLGGVPNEQFF.

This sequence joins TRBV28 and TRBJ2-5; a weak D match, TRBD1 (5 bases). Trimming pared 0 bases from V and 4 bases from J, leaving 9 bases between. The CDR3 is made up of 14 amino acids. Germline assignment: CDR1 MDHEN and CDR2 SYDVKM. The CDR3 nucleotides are TGTGCCAGCAGTTTATGGCAGGGAAGAGAGACCCAGTACTTC. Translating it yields CASSLWQGRETQYF.

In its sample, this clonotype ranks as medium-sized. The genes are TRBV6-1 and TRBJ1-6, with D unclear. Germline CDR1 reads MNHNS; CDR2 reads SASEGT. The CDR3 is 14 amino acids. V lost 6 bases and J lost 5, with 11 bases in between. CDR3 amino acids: CASRVRVDNSPLHF. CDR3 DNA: TGTGCCAGCAGAGTGAGGGTGGATAATTCACCCCTCCACTTT.

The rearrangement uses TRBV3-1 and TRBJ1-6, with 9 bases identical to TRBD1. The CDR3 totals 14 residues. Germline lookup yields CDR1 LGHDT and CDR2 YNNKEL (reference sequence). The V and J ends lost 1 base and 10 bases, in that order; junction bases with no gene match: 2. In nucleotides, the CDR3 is TGTGCCAGCAGCCAAGGGACAGGGGAGTCACCCCTCCACTTT. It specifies CASSQGTGESPLHF.

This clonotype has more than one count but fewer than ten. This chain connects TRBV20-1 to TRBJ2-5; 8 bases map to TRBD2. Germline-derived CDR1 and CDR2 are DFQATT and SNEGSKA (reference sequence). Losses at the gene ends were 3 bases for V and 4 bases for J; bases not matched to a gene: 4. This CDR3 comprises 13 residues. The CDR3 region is CSASSGGAETQYF. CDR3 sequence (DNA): TGCAGTGCTAGTTCGGGGGGGGCAGAGACCCAGTACTTC.

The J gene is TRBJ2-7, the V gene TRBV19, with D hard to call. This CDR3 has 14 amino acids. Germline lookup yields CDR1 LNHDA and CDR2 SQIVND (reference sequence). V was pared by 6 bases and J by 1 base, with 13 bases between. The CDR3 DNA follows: TGTGCCAGTAGGGGTCACCACCTTTCCTACGAGCAGTACTTC. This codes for CASRGHHLSYEQYF.

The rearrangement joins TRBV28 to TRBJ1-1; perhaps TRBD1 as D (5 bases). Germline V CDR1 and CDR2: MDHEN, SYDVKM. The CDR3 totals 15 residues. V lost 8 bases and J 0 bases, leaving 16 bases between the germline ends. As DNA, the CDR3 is TGTGCCAGCGACACAATAGGGACCATGAACACTGAAGCTTTCTTT. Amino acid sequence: CASDTIGTMNTEAFF.

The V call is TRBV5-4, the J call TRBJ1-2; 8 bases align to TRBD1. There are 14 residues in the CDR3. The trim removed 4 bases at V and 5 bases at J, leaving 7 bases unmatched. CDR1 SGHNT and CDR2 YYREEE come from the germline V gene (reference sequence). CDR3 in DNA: TGTGCCAGCAGCCCAGGACAGGGTGCGTATGGCTACACCTTC. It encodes CASSPGQGAYGYTF.

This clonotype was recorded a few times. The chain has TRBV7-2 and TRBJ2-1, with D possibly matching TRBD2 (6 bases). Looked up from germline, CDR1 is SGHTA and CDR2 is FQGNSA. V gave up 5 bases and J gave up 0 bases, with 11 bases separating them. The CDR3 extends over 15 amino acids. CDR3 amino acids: CASSPRGTSYNEQFF. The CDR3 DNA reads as TGTGCCAGCAGCCCACGGGGGACCTCCTACAATGAGCAGTTCTTC.

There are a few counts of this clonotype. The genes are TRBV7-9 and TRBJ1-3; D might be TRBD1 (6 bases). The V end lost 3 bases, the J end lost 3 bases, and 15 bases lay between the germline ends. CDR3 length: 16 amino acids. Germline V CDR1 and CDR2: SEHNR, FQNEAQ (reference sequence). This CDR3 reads CASSFLVTGSGNTIYF. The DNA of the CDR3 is TGTGCCAGCAGCTTCCTTGTGACAGGAAGTGGAAACACCATATATTTT.

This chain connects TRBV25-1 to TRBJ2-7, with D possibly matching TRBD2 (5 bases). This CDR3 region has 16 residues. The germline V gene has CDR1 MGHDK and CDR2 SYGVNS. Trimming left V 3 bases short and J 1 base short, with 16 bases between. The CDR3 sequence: CASSDPGPRGSYEQYF. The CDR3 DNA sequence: TGTGCCAGCAGTGATCCCGGACCTAGAGGGTCCTACGAGCAGTACTTC.

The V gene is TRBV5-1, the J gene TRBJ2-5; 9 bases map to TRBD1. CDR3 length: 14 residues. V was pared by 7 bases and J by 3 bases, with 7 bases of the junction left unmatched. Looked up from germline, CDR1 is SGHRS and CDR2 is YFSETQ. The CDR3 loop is CASRDRVFEETQYF. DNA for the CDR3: TGCGCCAGCCGGGACAGGGTTTTCGAAGAGACCCAGTACTTC.